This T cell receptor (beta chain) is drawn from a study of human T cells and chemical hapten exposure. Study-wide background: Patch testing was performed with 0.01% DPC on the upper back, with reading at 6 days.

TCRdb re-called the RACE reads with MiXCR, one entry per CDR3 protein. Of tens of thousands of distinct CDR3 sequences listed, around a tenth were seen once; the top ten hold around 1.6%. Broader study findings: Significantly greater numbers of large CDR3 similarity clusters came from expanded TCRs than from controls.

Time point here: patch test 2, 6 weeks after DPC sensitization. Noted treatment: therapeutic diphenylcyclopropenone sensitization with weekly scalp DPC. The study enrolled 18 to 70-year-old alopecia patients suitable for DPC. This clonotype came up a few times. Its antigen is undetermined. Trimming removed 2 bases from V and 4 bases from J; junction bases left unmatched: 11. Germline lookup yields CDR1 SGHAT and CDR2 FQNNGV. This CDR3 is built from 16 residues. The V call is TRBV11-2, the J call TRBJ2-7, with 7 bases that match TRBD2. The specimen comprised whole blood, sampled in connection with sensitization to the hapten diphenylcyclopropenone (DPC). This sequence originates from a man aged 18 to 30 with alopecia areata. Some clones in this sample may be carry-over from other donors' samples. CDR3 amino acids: CASSLFRSAGVYEQYF. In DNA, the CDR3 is TGTGCCAGCAGCTTATTTCGCTCCGCGGGGGTTTACGAGCAGTACTTC. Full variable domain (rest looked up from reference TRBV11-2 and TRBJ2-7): EAGVAQSPRYKIIEKRQSVAFWCNPISGHATLYWYQQILGQGPKLLIQFQNNGVVDDSQLPKDRFSAERLKGVDSTLKIQPAKLEDSAVYLCASSLFRSAGVYEQYFGPGTRLTVT.